Following are 24 T cell receptor beta chains from one sample sequenced in a study of T cells after posttransplantation cyclophosphamide. Clones were sequenced by immunoSEQ multiplex PCR, and TCRdb holds only the in-frame ones, with some missing. Of about 50,000 clones in the sample, 94% are singletons; the top ten hold 2.9%. Input material: PBMCs. All receptors come from a woman aged 25 to 39 in good health and a related stem cell transplant donor.

J is TRBJ2-3 and V is TRBV4-3, with 7 bases aligning to TRBD2. CDR3 length: 16 residues. Germline lookup yields CDR1 LGHNA and CDR2 YSLEER. J was trimmed by 0 bases and V by 2 bases; bases with no gene match: 5. The DNA for the CDR3 is TGCGCCAGCAGCCAATTCCCAGCGGGGAGCACAGATACGCAGTATTTT. Amino acid sequence: CASSQFPAGSTDTQYF.

The rearrangement uses TRBV7-2 and TRBJ2-1; 10 nucleotides align to TRBD1. V was pared by 6 bases and J by 5 bases, with 7 bases of the junction left unmatched. Germline V lookup: CDR1 SGHTA, CDR2 FQGNSA. This CDR3 is 15 amino acids long. CDR3: CASRATGGAHNEQFF. The DNA of the CDR3 is TGTGCCAGCAGAGCGACAGGGGGCGCCCACAATGAGCAGTTCTTC.

About this clone: One junction end does not reproduce the germline sequence, and a read error may be involved. V and J are TRBV5-1 and TRBJ2-1; 9 positions match TRBD2. Germline V gene lookup returns CDR1 SGHRS and CDR2 YFSETQ. The length of the CDR3 is 14 residues. CDR3 coding DNA: TGCGCCAGCACAGCGGGGGGCTCCCACAATGAGCAGTTCTTC. It encodes CASTAGGSHNEQFF.

This sequence joins TRBV28 and TRBJ1-4; D is undetermined. V dropped 2 bases and J dropped 2 bases, with 12 bases sitting between them. From germline, CDR1 is MDHEN and CDR2 SYDVKM. The CDR3 runs to 16 residues. CDR3 loop: CASSLAGWATNEKLFF. CDR3 nucleotide sequence: TGTGCCAGCAGTTTAGCTGGTTGGGCGACTAATGAAAAACTGTTTTTT.

This sequence joins TRBV5-1 and TRBJ1-5; a possible D gene is TRBD1 (6 bases). Germline V gives CDR1 SGHRS, CDR2 YFSETQ. Trimming left V 0 bases short and J 4 bases short, with 11 bases between. There are 15 residues in the CDR3. This CDR3 reads CASSLGAGENQPQHF. DNA of the CDR3: TGCGCCAGCAGCTTGGGGGCAGGGGAGAATCAGCCCCAGCATTTT.

V is TRBV18 and J is TRBJ2-5, with TRBD2 identical over 11 bases. Germline V gene sequence: CDR1 KGHSH, CDR2 LQKENI. This CDR3 region has 15 residues. The junction had 6 bases not matched to a gene; V was cut back by 6 bases and J by 3 bases. This CDR3 is CASSLRGLAEETQYF. As DNA, the CDR3 is TGTGCCAGCTCCCTAAGGGGACTAGCGGAAGAGACCCAGTACTTC.

A word on this clone: Other DNA sequences from this sample encode an identical CDR3 as well. The CDR3, as DNA: TGTGCCAGCAGCGTAGTCGGGGGTGAAGCTTTCTTT. Amino acids: CASSVVGGEAFF. The chain recombines TRBV9 with TRBJ1-1; D is possibly TRBD1 (5 bases). V was trimmed by 0 bases and J by 7 bases, leaving 7 bases between them. The germline gives CDR1 SGDLS, CDR2 YYNGEE. The CDR3 runs 12 residues. Based on the CDR3 plus reference TRBV9 and TRBJ1-1, the full variable domain is DSGVTQTPKHLITATGQRVTLRCSPRSGDLSVYWYQQSLDQGLQFLIQYYNGEERAKGNILERFSAQQFPDLHSELNLSSLELGDSALYFCASSVVGGEAFFGQGTRLTVV.

This chain uses TRBV11-1 with TRBJ2-3; D possibly corresponds to TRBD2 (6 bases). Trimming took 4 bases from V and 6 from J, leaving 23 bases between them. Germline V CDR1 and CDR2: SGHAT, FQDESV (reference sequence). CDR3 length: 17 amino acids. CDR3 nucleotide sequence: TGTGCCAGCAGCTCCGAACTGTGGAGCGGGCGGGACGATACGCAGTATTTT. Translating gives CASSSELWSGRDDTQYF.

This chain joins TRBV7-2 and TRBJ1-2, with 10 nucleotides matching TRBD1. This CDR3 region has 18 residues. Germline CDR1 SGHTA, CDR2 FQGNSA. The ends lost 4 bases at V and 4 bases at J; junction bases unmatched: 15. The CDR3 coding sequence is TGTGCCAGCAGCTCCCCGACAGGGGGCGAAAGTATACTCTATGGCTACACCTTC. Translating gives CASSSPTGGESILYGYTF.

This chain connects TRBV5-3 to TRBJ2-3; D is undetermined. TRBV5-3 is marked as an open reading frame, function uncertain. The CDR3 covers 18 residues. Trimming removed 0 bases from V and 0 bases from J, with 17 bases in between. CDR3: CARSLVAQAATSTDTQYF. The CDR3 nucleotides read TGTGCCAGAAGCTTGGTTGCTCAGGCCGCAACTAGCACAGATACGCAGTATTTT.

The chain combines TRBV7-9 with TRBJ2-7; tentative D call: TRBD2 (7 bases). Germline V gives CDR1 SEHNR, CDR2 FQNEAQ (reference sequence). Trimming took 6 bases from V and 6 from J, leaving 21 bases between them. This CDR3 has 15 residues. The chain's CDR3 is CASSRRGGLEAEQYF. The DNA for the CDR3 is TGTGCCAGCAGTAGGAGGGGGGGCCTGGAGGCCGAGCAGTACTTC. Using reference TRBV7-9 and TRBJ2-7 for the parts outside the CDR3, the full variable domain is DTGVSQNPRHKITKRGQNVTFRCDPISEHNRLYWYRQTLGQGPEFLTYFQNEAQLEKSRLLSDRFSAERPKGSFSTLEIQRTEQGDSAMYLCASSRRGGLEAEQYFGPGTRLTVT.

This chain joins TRBV7-8 and TRBJ2-7, with 9 bases lining up with TRBD1. This CDR3 comprises 14 residues. The J segment lost 3 bases and the V segment lost 5 bases, leaving 5 bases of the junction unmatched. CDR1 SGHVS and CDR2 FQNEAQ come from the germline V gene. The CDR3 spells CASSSRTGVYEQYF. The DNA for the CDR3 is TGTGCCAGCAGCAGTCGGACAGGGGTCTACGAGCAGTACTTC.

The CDR3 sequence is CASKSETAITDTQYF. Written as DNA, the CDR3 is TGTGCCAGCAAGAGCGAGACAGCTATCACAGATACGCAGTATTTT. The chain uses TRBV27 and TRBJ2-3, with D perhaps matching TRBD1 (5 bases). Trimming cost V 7 bases and J 2 bases, with 16 bases left between them. CDR3 length equals 15 residues. Per germline, CDR1 MNHEY and CDR2 SMNVEV (reference sequence).

This chain connects TRBV5-1 to TRBJ2-5; D gene uncertain. From germline, CDR1 is SGHRS and CDR2 YFSETQ. The length of the CDR3 is 13 residues. Between the trimmed V and J ends, which lost 4 bases and 4 bases, there was a span of 11 bases. The CDR3 bases are TGCGCCAGCAGCCCCGGGTCGCCAGAGACCCAGTACTTC. Its protein product is CASSPGSPETQYF.

The rearrangement links TRBV27 to TRBJ2-3; TRBD2 might be the D (6 bases). Trimming left V 5 bases short and J 2 bases short, with 11 bases between. This CDR3 comprises 14 residues. Looked up from germline, CDR1 is MNHEY and CDR2 is SMNVEV (reference sequence). CDR3 sequence (DNA): TGTGCCAGCAGTCTGGGCGGGGCCACAGATACGCAGTATTTT. This sequence encodes CASSLGGATDTQYF.

The chain links TRBV5-6 to TRBJ1-2; no clear D gene. V lost 0 bases and J lost 4, with 7 bases in between. This CDR3 contains 13 residues. Per germline, CDR1 SGHDT and CDR2 YYEEEE. The CDR3 bases are TGTGCCAGCAGCTTGGGGCGGGGCTATGGCTACACCTTC. Translated: CASSLGRGYGYTF.

The genes are TRBV27 and TRBJ1-2; 11 bases map to TRBD1. The germline V gene has CDR1 MNHEY and CDR2 SMNVEV (reference sequence). The CDR3 runs 15 residues. V dropped 9 bases and J dropped 8; count of bases not matched to a gene: 14. CDR3 DNA sequence: TGTGCCAGTTCAAGGGACAGGGGGAGGGGTCGCGGCTACACCTTC. Encoded protein: CASSRDRGRGRGYTF.

This clone occurred once. In nucleotides, the CDR3 is TGTGCCAGCAGCTTGAAGACAGGTAACACTGAAGCTTTCTTT. This translates into CASSLKTGNTEAFF. V and J are TRBV5-4 and TRBJ1-1; D might be TRBD1 (6 bases). The V end lost 1 base, the J end lost 2 bases, and 9 bases lay between the germline ends. The CDR3 length is 14 residues. Per germline, CDR1 SGHNT and CDR2 YYREEE (reference sequence).

The CDR3 sequence is CASSAGLAGRPNTGELFF. In DNA form, the CDR3 reads TGTGCCAGCAGCGCGGGACTAGCGGGAAGACCGAACACCGGGGAGCTGTTTTTT. V gene TRBV7-3 combines with J gene TRBJ2-2, with TRBD2 identical over 13 bases. Germline-derived CDR1 and CDR2 are SGHTA and FQGTGA. There are 18 residues in the CDR3. V was pared by 5 bases and J by 0 bases, with 6 bases of the junction left unmatched.

The chain uses TRBV18 and TRBJ1-1; D unclear. CDR3 length: 13 residues. CDR1 and CDR2 from the germline V gene are KGHSH and LQKENI. V was shortened by 3 bases and J by 3 bases, with 8 bases between the two germline ends. CDR3: CASSPSSDTEAFF. CDR3 nucleotides: TGTGCCAGCTCACCCAGTTCAGACACTGAAGCTTTCTTT.

V gene TRBV21-1 combines with J gene TRBJ1-1. TRBV21-1 is deemed a pseudogene. The CDR3 consists of 15 residues. CDR3 residues: CASSKSCNGDTEAFF. The DNA for the CDR3 is TGTGCCAGCAGCAAATCTTGTAATGGAGACACTGAAGCTTTCTTT.

In its sample, this clone was seen once. The chain couples TRBV21-1 to TRBJ2-2; whether TRBD2, the table's D call, matches the DNA was not checked. TRBV21-1 is shown as a pseudogene. The CDR3 spans 16 residues. The CDR3: CASSTRGKGRTGELFF. CDR3 bases: TGTGCCAGCAGCACGCGCGGAAAGGGGAGGACCGGGGAGCTGTTTTTT.

The chain joins TRBV5-4 to TRBJ1-6; a weak D match, TRBD1 (6 bases). The germline gives CDR1 SGHNT, CDR2 YYREEE (reference sequence). V gave up 1 base and J gave up 7 bases, with 12 bases separating them. This CDR3 contains 15 residues. The CDR3 DNA is TGTGCCAGCAGCTTGCCAGGGGAGAGCAATTCACCCCTCCACTTT. Translating it yields CASSLPGESNSPLHF.

V usage is TRBV19 and J usage is TRBJ2-2; D not certain. V was trimmed by 1 base and J by 7 bases, leaving 4 bases between them. Per the germline V gene, CDR1 is LNHDA and CDR2 is SQIVND (reference sequence). This CDR3 comprises 12 residues. The CDR3 protein is CASSIAGGELFF. The CDR3 nucleotides are TGTGCCAGTAGTATAGCGGGCGGGGAGCTGTTTTTT.